Detailed here is one TCR beta chain. The antigen is undetermined. Sequenced by immunoSEQ multiplex PCR; TCRdb stores in-frame clones only, minus some. Of roughly 160,000 clones listed, roughly 90% are singletons. This sample was included in a study of T cell responses to AZD1222 COVID-19 vaccine. Study-wide results and limits: Spike as a whole was targeted by vaccine-associated CD4 TCRs, dominant at 160-218 and 743-854.

Second doses that came at about 4 or about 12 weeks were put together. The ends were cut back, 2 bases at V and 4 bases at J, with 6 bases in the middle. The CDR3 is 13 residues long. CDR1 and CDR2 from the germline V gene are SGHTA and FQGNSA. The chain uses TRBV7-2 and TRBJ1-5, with D maybe TRBD1 (5 bases). The source of this sequence is an adult who received the AZD1222 COVID-19 vaccine. This specimen consisted of peripheral blood, obtained 28 days after the second AZD1222 dose. The CDR3 sequence is CASSLQGNQPQHF. The CDR3 nucleotides are TGTGCCAGCAGCTTACAGGGAAATCAGCCCCAGCATTTT.